Listed below are T cell receptor beta chains from one sample, sequenced in a study of blood T cell repertoires in COVID-19. Generated by immunoSEQ multiplex PCR, the TCRdb table keeps only in-frame clones and is missing some. In the table there are more than 70,000 clones, roughly nine tenths of which are singletons. Sequences were obtained from peripheral blood. These receptors came from a man in his forties or fifties with acute or convalescent COVID-19. CDR3s include the opening cysteine and the closing phenylalanine or tryptophan. D genes are given only for firm matches. Only some rows state a clone size, as once, few, many or a class for expanded clones.

v_call	clone_size	j_call	d_call	cdr3_aa	cdr3_nt
TRBV27	.	TRBJ1-5	.	CASSLSAGVSNQPQHF	TGTGCCAGCAGTTTATCTGCGGGGGTCAGCAATCAGCCCCAGCATTTT
TRBV5-4	.	TRBJ2-5	TRBD2	CASSAQTSGGWETQYF	TGTGCCAGCAGCGCCCAGACTAGCGGGGGGTGGGAGACCCAGTACTTC
TRBV19	.	TRBJ1-2	.	CASSQGFGYGYTF	TGTGCCAGTAGCCAGGGTTTCGGCTATGGCTACACCTTC
TRBV7-3	.	TRBJ2-2	TRBD2	CASSPRASGVTGELFF	TGTGCCAGCAGCCCAAGGGCTAGCGGGGTCACCGGGGAGCTGTTTTTT
TRBV27	.	TRBJ1-3	.	CASSFSGSGNTIYF	TGTGCCAGCAGTTTCTCAGGATCTGGAAACACCATATATTTT
TRBV11-2	.	TRBJ2-6	TRBD1	CASSFPGQGSSGANVLTF	TGTGCCAGCAGCTTTCCGGGACAGGGGAGCTCTGGGGCCAACGTCCTGACTTTC
TRBV6-5	.	TRBJ1-2	.	CASSYRGGYTF	TGTGCCAGCAGTTACAGGGGAGGCTACACCTTC
TRBV7-3	.	TRBJ2-7	TRBD2	CASSAGLAGRGEQYF	TGTGCCAGCAGCGCCGGACTAGCGGGAAGGGGCGAGCAGTACTTC
TRBV7-8	.	TRBJ2-1	TRBD2	CASSLRETSGGNEQFF	TGTGCCAGCAGCTTAAGGGAGACTAGCGGGGGAAATGAGCAGTTCTTC
TRBV5-1	.	TRBJ1-2	TRBD1	CASSLAAGQIEGYTF	TGCGCCAGCAGCTTGGCCGCGGGACAGATTGAAGGCTACACCTTC
TRBV25-1	.	TRBJ2-1	TRBD2	CASSRPSGGAGNEQFF	TGTGCCAGCAGTCGTCCTAGCGGGGGGGCTGGGAATGAGCAGTTCTTC
TRBV9	.	TRBJ2-3	.	CASSVVGGSTDTQYF	TGTGCCAGCAGCGTAGTTGGAGGGAGCACAGATACGCAGTATTTT
TRBV19	.	TRBJ2-7	.	CASSWAGAYEQYF	TGTGCCAGTAGTTGGGCAGGGGCCTACGAGCAGTACTTC
TRBV6-5	once	TRBJ2-3	.	CASGGLPTDTQYF	TGTGCCAGCGGCGGACTTCCCACAGATACGCAGTATTTT
TRBV14	.	TRBJ2-5	TRBD2	CASLQGLTSGGDRETQYF	TGTGCCAGCCTACAAGGGTTAACTAGCGGGGGGGATAGGGAGACCCAGTACTTC
TRBV28	.	TRBJ1-6	.	CAIAGIYNSPLHF	TGTGCCATAGCAGGGATTTATAATTCACCCCTCCACTTT
TRBV9	.	TRBJ1-4	.	CASNTRGYGEKLFF	TGTGCCAGCAACACTAGGGGGTACGGCGAAAAACTGTTTTTT
TRBV5-8	.	TRBJ1-5	.	CASSLSRGSHSNQPQHF	TGTGCCAGCAGCTTGTCCCGAGGGTCTCATAGCAATCAGCCCCAGCATTTT
TRBV6-2/TRBV6-3	.	TRBJ1-4	TRBD1	CASSYSTGTGREKLFF	TGTGCCAGCAGTTACTCGACCGGGACAGGGAGAGAAAAACTGTTTTTT
TRBV12-3/TRBV12-4	once	TRBJ2-3	.	CASSFSAAQYF	TGTGCCAGCAGTTTCTCAGCGGCGCAGTATTTT
TRBV18	.	TRBJ2-3	TRBD2	CASSPRGSSGGAFDTQYF	TGTGCCAGCTCACCACGCGGCTCTAGCGGGGGGGCATTTGATACGCAGTATTTT
TRBV2	.	TRBJ1-5	.	CASSVGSRNQPQHF	TGTGCCAGCAGTGTCGGGTCTAGGAATCAGCCCCAGCATTTT
TRBV7-2	.	TRBJ2-5	.	CASSLTRGQETQYF	TGTGCCAGCAGCCTAACTAGGGGGCAAGAGACCCAGTACTTC
TRBV6-5	.	TRBJ1-1	TRBD1	CASSVLGTGSTEAFF	TGTGCCAGCAGCGTTCTGGGGACAGGGTCGACTGAAGCTTTCTTT
TRBV7-2	few	TRBJ2-7	.	CASSLGQGQGEQYF	TGTGCCAGCAGCTTGGGTCAGGGGCAAGGGGAGCAGTACTTC
TRBV3-1/TRBV3-2	.	TRBJ2-7	TRBD2	CASSPAGGGSYEQYF	TGTGCCAGCAGCCCCGCCGGCGGGGGGTCTTACGAGCAGTACTTC
TRBV28	.	TRBJ1-6	.	CASSPIFSPLHF	TGTGCCAGCAGCCCAATTTTTTCACCCCTCCACTTT
TRBV6-1	.	TRBJ1-5	.	CASSEYMTDSNQPQHF	TGTGCCAGCAGTGAATATATGACAGATAGCAATCAGCCCCAGCATTTT
TRBV6-5	once	TRBJ1-3	.	CASSRGFVAGNTIYF	TGTGCCAGCAGTAGGGGGTTCGTGGCCGGAAACACCATATATTTT
TRBV9	.	TRBJ1-6	TRBD1	CASSQGVASNSPLHF	TGTGCCAGCAGCCAGGGGGTAGCTTCCAATTCACCCCTCCACTTT
TRBV10-3	.	TRBJ1-5	TRBD1	CAISMTGTDNQPQHF	TGTGCCATCAGTATGACCGGGACAGATAATCAGCCCCAGCATTTT
TRBV10-3	.	TRBJ2-3	.	CAIRPDRTDTQYF	TGTGCCATCAGGCCCGACAGAACAGATACGCAGTATTTT
TRBV7-3	.	TRBJ2-3	TRBD1	CASSPVSPRDRVPTDTQYF	TGTGCCAGCAGCCCCGTCAGTCCCCGGGACAGAGTACCCACAGATACGCAGTATTTT
TRBV19	.	TRBJ1-1	TRBD1	CASSIILRGRRGELEAFF	TGTGCCAGTAGTATAATCCTCAGGGGGCGCCGGGGTGAACTTGAAGCTTTCTTT
TRBV6-5	.	TRBJ1-5	TRBD1	CASRTGVQPQHF	TGTGCCTCTCGGACAGGGGTTCAGCCCCAGCATTTT
TRBV15	.	TRBJ1-1	.	CATSRDVGQNTEAFF	TGTGCCACCAGCAGAGATGTCGGACAGAACACTGAAGCTTTCTTT
TRBV5-1	.	TRBJ2-1	TRBD2	CASSSGLAGGRTEQFF	TGCGCCAGCAGCTCGGGACTAGCGGGGGGGCGAACTGAGCAGTTCTTC
TRBV28	.	TRBJ2-6	.	CASTPYTGANVLTF	TGTGCCAGCACCCCTTATACTGGGGCCAACGTCCTGACTTTC
TRBV9	.	TRBJ2-5	.	CASSVDSSSAETQYF	TGTGCCAGCAGCGTAGACTCATCTTCCGCTGAGACCCAGTACTTC
TRBV9	.	TRBJ2-2	.	CASSPSRGNTGELFF	TGTGCCAGCAGCCCCTCTCGGGGGAACACCGGGGAGCTGTTTTTT